These 29 T cell receptor beta chains originate from one sample sequenced in a study of T cell responses to AZD1222 COVID-19 vaccine. Sequencing used immunoSEQ multiplex PCR; TCRdb keeps in-frame clones, though not all of them. The sample records about 190,000 clones, about 89% being singletons. Sequencing used peripheral blood, obtained on day 0 of MenACWY control vaccination. The source of these receptors is an adult in good health.

V usage is TRBV4-1 and J usage is TRBJ1-2; 10 bases are a match to TRBD1. V shed 5 bases, J shed 5 bases, and the junction held 5 bases outside the gene matches. The CDR3 length is 14 residues. The germline CDR1 and CDR2 sequences are MGHRA and YSYEKL. The CDR3 loop reads CASSRDRGRYGYTF. For the CDR3, the DNA is TGCGCCAGCAGCAGGGACAGGGGAAGGTATGGCTACACCTTC.

The chain joins TRBV5-1 to TRBJ1-1, with 9 bases aligning to TRBD1. CDR3 length: 13 residues. Germline values: CDR1 SGHRS, CDR2 YFSETQ. J gave up 5 bases and V 3 bases, and 2 bases lay outside the gene matches. CDR3 region: CASSSGQGTEAFF. DNA for the CDR3: TGCGCCAGCAGCTCGGGACAGGGTACTGAAGCTTTCTTT.

This chain connects TRBV30 to TRBJ2-2; tentative D call: TRBD1 (5 bases). The germline V and J ends were trimmed by 3 bases and 3 bases, with 17 bases remaining between them. The CDR3 consists of 16 residues. Germline-derived CDR1 and CDR2 are GTSNPN and SVGIG (reference sequence). CDR3 in DNA: TGTGCCTGGAGCTCTCTAGATGGCAGGGACACCGGGGAGCTGTTTTTT. Its protein product is CAWSSLDGRDTGELFF.

The chain recombines TRBV5-1 with TRBJ1-6; tentatively, D is TRBD1 (5 bases). The V gene's germline CDR1 is SGHRS and CDR2 YFSETQ. The CDR3 spans 17 residues. V lost 4 bases, J lost 9 bases, and 23 bases lay in between. The CDR3 here is CASSREIRDPTGSPLHF. The CDR3 DNA reads as TGCGCCAGCAGCAGAGAGATCCGGGACCCCACCGGTTCACCCCTCCACTTT.

The chain recombines TRBV7-9 with TRBJ1-6; D perhaps matches TRBD1 (6 bases). Per the germline V gene, CDR1 is SEHNR and CDR2 is FQNEAQ (reference sequence). The CDR3 has 14 amino acids. The V and J ends lost 5 bases and 9 bases respectively, with 14 bases between them. The CDR3 region is CASSPTRGRSPLHF. For the CDR3, the DNA is TGTGCCAGCAGCCCCACCCGGGGGCGTTCACCCCTCCACTTT. The complete variable domain, with remaining parts taken from reference TRBV7-9 and TRBJ1-6, reads DTGVSQNPRHKITKRGQNVTFRCDPISEHNRLYWYRQTLGQGPEFLTYFQNEAQLEKSRLLSDRFSAERPKGSFSTLEIQRTEQGDSAMYLCASSPTRGRSPLHFGNGTRLTVT.

This clone is a singleton in its sample. The V gene is TRBV11-2, the J gene TRBJ1-1; D remains ambiguous. V shed 1 base and J shed 6 bases, with 9 bases lying between them. The CDR3 has 13 amino acids. Germline V gives CDR1 SGHAT, CDR2 FQNNGV. The CDR3 sequence: CASSLVSLSEAFF. CDR3 nucleotide sequence: TGTGCCAGCAGCTTAGTTTCTTTATCTGAAGCTTTCTTT.

The chain has TRBV21-1 and TRBJ2-4; whether TRBD1, the table's D call, matches the DNA was not checked. TRBV21-1 is designated a pseudogene. The CDR3 loop spans 16 amino acids. CDR3 region: CASSKVRGRGWNIQYF. The CDR3 region has the DNA TGTGCCAGCAGCAAAGTTAGGGGGCGCGGGTGGAACATTCAGTACTTC.

The chain uses TRBV19 and TRBJ2-5; 8 positions agree with TRBD1. The ends lost 5 bases at V and 5 bases at J; junction bases unmatched: 7. The CDR3 sequence is 14 residues long. Looked up from germline, CDR1 is LNHDA and CDR2 is SQIVND (reference sequence). The CDR3 spells CASSPRQGRETQYF. CDR3 in DNA: TGTGCCAGTAGTCCCCGACAGGGGAGGGAGACCCAGTACTTC.

The J gene is TRBJ2-3, the V gene TRBV27; no firm D call. The germline V gene encodes CDR1 MNHEY and CDR2 SMNVEV (reference sequence). V was cut by 5 bases and J by 7 bases, with 13 bases left in between. CDR3 length: 13 residues. The CDR3 DNA reads as TGTGCCAGCAGTGCCCGACTTACAAATACGCAGTATTTT. It codes for CASSARLTNTQYF.

The genes are TRBV7-3 and TRBJ2-1; unclear D gene. V shed 1 base and J shed 5 bases, with 6 bases lying between them. This CDR3 spans 13 amino acids. Germline CDR1 is SGHTA and CDR2 is FQGTGA. CDR3 sequence (DNA): TGTGCCAGCAGCTTAAGTAGGGACAATGAGCAGTTCTTC. Protein: CASSLSRDNEQFF.

J is TRBJ2-7 and V is TRBV5-6; 11 bases agree with TRBD2. The junction had 6 bases not matched to a gene; V was cut back by 4 bases and J by 3 bases. The CDR3 totals 15 residues. The germline CDR1 and CDR2 sequences are SGHDT and YYEEEE. The CDR3 sequence: CASSPTLAGDYEQYF. CDR3 DNA sequence: TGTGCCAGCAGCCCCACACTAGCGGGGGACTACGAGCAGTACTTC.

V gene TRBV5-4 combines with J gene TRBJ2-7, with 7 nucleotides matching TRBD2. The CDR3 contains 13 residues. The J segment lost 5 bases and the V segment lost 7 bases, leaving 9 bases of the junction unmatched. From germline, CDR1 is SGHNT and CDR2 YYREEE (reference sequence). The DNA of the CDR3 is TGTGCCAGCCGCGGCGCGGGAGCCCACGAGCAGTACTTC. It translates to CASRGAGAHEQYF.

V is TRBV24-1 and J is TRBJ2-3; 9 nucleotides agree with TRBD2. Germline V gene data show CDR1 as KGHDR and CDR2 as SFDVKD. V shed 5 bases and J 4 bases; nucleotides not matched to a gene: 3. This CDR3 is built from 14 residues. CDR3 sequence reads: CATSVAGVSDTQYF. The CDR3 DNA reads TGTGCCACCAGTGTAGCGGGAGTTTCAGATACGCAGTATTTT.

The table lists this clone with a count of one. This sequence joins TRBV12-3 or TRBV12-4 and TRBJ1-5, with D uncertain. V was shortened by 6 bases and J by 12 bases, with 18 bases between the two germline ends. The CDR3 contains 13 residues. The DNA for the CDR3 is TGTGCCAGCAGCCTCTCTTCGGGCGGAGACCAGCATTTT. Amino acids: CASSLSSGGDQHF.

This chain connects TRBV5-1 to TRBJ2-7; 12 bases are a match to TRBD1. Losses at the gene ends were 4 bases for V and 4 bases for J; bases not matched to a gene: 12. Germline V gene sequence: CDR1 SGHRS, CDR2 YFSETQ. This CDR3 is 17 amino acids long. The CDR3 DNA reads as TGCGCCAGCAGCCTCACCCGGGACAGGGGGCAGGTATACGAGCAGTACTTC. Encoded protein: CASSLTRDRGQVYEQYF.

The chain links TRBV5-6 to TRBJ1-1; 8 bases agree with TRBD1. Germline V gene data show CDR1 as SGHDT and CDR2 as YYEEEE. V trimming: 4 bases; J trimming: 3 bases; junction bases outside the gene matches: 5. The CDR3 has 14 amino acids. CDR3 nucleotide sequence: TGTGCCAGCAGCCCGCAGGGGGCGTACACTGAAGCTTTCTTT. Protein sequence: CASSPQGAYTEAFF.

This clone was recorded a few times. This rearrangement joins TRBV5-5 to TRBJ1-1, with D hard to call. V was cut by 3 bases and J by 7 bases, with 16 bases left in between. This CDR3 has 14 amino acids. Germline values: CDR1 SGHKS, CDR2 YYEKEE (reference sequence). The CDR3 DNA reads TGTGCCAGCAGCTCCCCGCGGCAGGTGGATGAAGCTTTCTTT. Encoded protein: CASSSPRQVDEAFF.

This chain uses TRBV28 with TRBJ2-3; D possibly matches TRBD1 or TRBD2 (6 bases each). The CDR3 extends over 14 amino acids. Trimming cost V 7 bases and J 4 bases, with 15 bases left between them. Germline lookup yields CDR1 MDHEN and CDR2 SYDVKM. CDR3 sequence: CASTSAGEADTQYF. The DNA of the CDR3 is TGTGCCAGCACCAGCGCAGGGGAGGCAGATACGCAGTATTTT.

The chain has TRBV23-1 and TRBJ2-2; 8 bases match TRBD1. TRBV23-1 is treated as an ORF (open reading frame) with a function not yet certain. J gave up 2 bases and V 2 bases, and 4 bases lay outside the gene matches. This CDR3 is built from 16 residues. The DNA for the CDR3 is TGCGCCAGCAGTCAACGAGACAGGGGTAACACCGGGGAGCTGTTTTTT. The encoded protein is CASSQRDRGNTGELFF.

CDR3 nucleotide sequence: TGTGCCAGCAGTTTTCTGGACAGGGGACGAGAGACCCAGTACTTC. Residues: CASSFLDRGRETQYF. J is TRBJ2-5 and V is TRBV28, with TRBD1 matching 9 bases. V lost 3 bases, J lost 4 bases, and 6 bases stayed unmatched. This CDR3 has 15 residues. CDR1 and CDR2 (germline): MDHEN, SYDVKM.

J is TRBJ1-1 and V is TRBV21-1; the table's D call, TRBD1, has no DNA check behind it. TRBV21-1 is a listed pseudogene. This CDR3 region has 15 residues. The chain's CDR3 is CASSEHPRQDTEAFF. The DNA of the CDR3 is TGTGCCAGCAGCGAGCACCCTAGACAGGACACTGAAGCTTTCTTT.

V gene TRBV6-5 combines with J gene TRBJ2-1; D gene uncertain. CDR3 length: 11 residues. Trimming took off 2 bases at V and 9 bases at J, with 5 bases between the two ends. Germline V gives CDR1 MNHEY, CDR2 SVGAGI. CDR3 sequence: CASSYGGEQFF. CDR3 nucleotides: TGTGCCAGCAGTTACGGCGGTGAGCAGTTCTTC.

This chain joins TRBV4-2 and TRBJ2-5; 11 bases fit TRBD2. Germline assignment: CDR1 LGHNA and CDR2 YNFKEQ. The CDR3 totals 17 residues. V shed 1 base, J shed 4 bases, and the junction held 8 bases outside the gene matches. Written as DNA, the CDR3 is TGTGCCAGCAGCCAAGTCGCTAGCGGGAGGCGGTTAGAGACCCAGTACTTC. Encoded protein: CASSQVASGRRLETQYF.

The chain links TRBV7-3 to TRBJ2-5; 7 nucleotides line up with TRBD1. Germline-derived CDR1 and CDR2 are SGHTA and FQGTGA. CDR3 length equals 13 residues. The V and J ends lost 5 bases and 5 bases, in that order; junction bases with no gene match: 5. The CDR3 DNA sequence: TGTGCCAGCAGCGCAGGGGGATTGGAGACCCAGTACTTC. Protein sequence: CASSAGGLETQYF.

In its sample, this clone was seen a few times. The V call is TRBV2, the J call TRBJ1-3; 7 bases match TRBD1. The junction had 4 bases not matched to a gene; V was cut back by 6 bases and J by 2 bases. The CDR3 consists of 14 residues. The germline V gene has CDR1 SNHLY and CDR2 FYNNEI. DNA of the CDR3: TGTGCCAGCAGGGTGCAGGGGGCTGGAAACACCATATATTTT. Its translation: CASRVQGAGNTIYF.

This clone has only one observation. The rearrangement links TRBV5-1 to TRBJ1-1; 7 bases line up with TRBD1. Germline CDR1 and CDR2: SGHRS and YFSETQ. V gave up 4 bases and J gave up 5 bases; unmatched junction bases: 11. The CDR3 has 15 residues. The DNA of the CDR3 is TGCGCCAGCAGCGTCGCGACAGGGCTTGGTACTGAAGCTTTCTTT. Residues: CASSVATGLGTEAFF. The entire variable domain, with the rest obtained from reference TRBV5-1 and TRBJ1-1, is as follows: KAGVTQTPRYLIKTRGQQVTLSCSPISGHRSVSWYQQTPGQGLQFLFEYFSETQRNKGNFPGRFSGRQFSNSRSEMNVSTLELGDSALYLCASSVATGLGTEAFFGQGTRLTVV.

The table lists this clone with a count of one. This rearrangement joins TRBV30 to TRBJ2-7; D possibly uses TRBD1 or TRBD2 (5 bases each). The CDR3 is made up of 15 amino acids. V lost 3 bases and J 5 bases, leaving 20 bases between the germline ends. Germline loops: CDR1 GTSNPN, CDR2 SVGIG (reference sequence). In DNA form, the CDR3 reads TGTGCCTGGAGCTCCGACAGCCCAGCGAGGGACGAGCAGTACTTC. Its protein is CAWSSDSPARDEQYF.

V usage is TRBV27 and J usage is TRBJ1-3; the D gene is possibly TRBD1 (6 bases). The V end lost 3 bases, the J end lost 2 bases, and 8 bases lay between the germline ends. CDR3 length: 14 residues. Germline V gives CDR1 MNHEY, CDR2 SMNVEV (reference sequence). The CDR3 reads CASSLWGPGNTIYF. For the CDR3, the DNA is TGTGCCAGCAGTTTGTGGGGGCCTGGAAACACCATATATTTT.

J is TRBJ2-2 and V is TRBV5-1; D unclear. Trimming pared 0 bases from V and 4 bases from J, leaving 7 bases between. Germline values: CDR1 SGHRS, CDR2 YFSETQ. There are 14 residues in the CDR3. CDR3 sequence (DNA): TGCGCCAGCAGCTTGGTAGGCTTCACCGGGGAGCTGTTTTTT. Translation: CASSLVGFTGELFF.